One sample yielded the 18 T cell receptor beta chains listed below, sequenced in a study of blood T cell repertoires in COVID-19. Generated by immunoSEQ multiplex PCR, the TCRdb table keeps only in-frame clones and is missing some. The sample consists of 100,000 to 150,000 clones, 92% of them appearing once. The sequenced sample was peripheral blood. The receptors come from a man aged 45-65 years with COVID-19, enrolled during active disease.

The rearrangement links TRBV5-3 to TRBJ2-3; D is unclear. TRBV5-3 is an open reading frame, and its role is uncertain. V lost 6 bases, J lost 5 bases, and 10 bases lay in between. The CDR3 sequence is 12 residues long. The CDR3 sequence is CARTCSGDTQYF. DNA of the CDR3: TGTGCCAGAACCTGCTCGGGAGATACGCAGTATTTT.

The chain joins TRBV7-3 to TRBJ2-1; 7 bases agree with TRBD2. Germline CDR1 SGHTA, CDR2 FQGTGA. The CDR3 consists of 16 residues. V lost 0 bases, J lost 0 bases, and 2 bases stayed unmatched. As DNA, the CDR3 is TGTGCCAGCAGCTTAACTGGCGGGAGCTCCTACAATGAGCAGTTCTTC. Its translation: CASSLTGGSSYNEQFF.

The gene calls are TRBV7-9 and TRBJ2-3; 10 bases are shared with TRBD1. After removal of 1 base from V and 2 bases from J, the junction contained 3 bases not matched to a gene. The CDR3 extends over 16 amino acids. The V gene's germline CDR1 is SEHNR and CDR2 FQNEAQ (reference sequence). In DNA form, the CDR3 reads TGTGCCAGCAGCTTAGGCGGGACAGGGGTCACAGATACGCAGTATTTT. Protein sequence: CASSLGGTGVTDTQYF.

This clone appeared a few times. The CDR3 spells CATSQGQGSFRPQHF. The CDR3 DNA is TGTGCCACCAGCCAGGGACAGGGTTCTTTTCGCCCCCAGCATTTT. The chain employs TRBV24-1 and TRBJ1-5; 9 positions agree with TRBD1. After removal of 7 bases from V and 10 bases from J, the junction contained 13 bases not matched to a gene. Germline V lookup: CDR1 KGHDR, CDR2 SFDVKD. The CDR3 runs to 15 residues.

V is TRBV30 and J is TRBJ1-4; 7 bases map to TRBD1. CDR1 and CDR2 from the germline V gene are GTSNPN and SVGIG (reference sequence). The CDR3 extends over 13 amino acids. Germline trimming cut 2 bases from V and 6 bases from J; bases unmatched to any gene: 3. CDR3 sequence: CAWSRGRDEKLFF. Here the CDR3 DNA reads TGTGCCTGGAGTAGGGGGCGCGATGAAAAACTGTTTTTT.

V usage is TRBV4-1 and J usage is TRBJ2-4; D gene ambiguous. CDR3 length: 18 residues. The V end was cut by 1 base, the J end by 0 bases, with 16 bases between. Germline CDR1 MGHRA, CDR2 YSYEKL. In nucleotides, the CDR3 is TGCGCCAGCAGCCAAGGAGACACTCTACTCTTAGCCAAAAACATTCAGTACTTC. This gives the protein CASSQGDTLLLAKNIQYF.

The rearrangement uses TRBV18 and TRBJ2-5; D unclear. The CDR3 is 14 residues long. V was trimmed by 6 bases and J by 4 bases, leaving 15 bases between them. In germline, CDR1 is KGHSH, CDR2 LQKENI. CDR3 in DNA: TGTGCCAGCTCCCGAAGCCAAGTCCTAGAGACCCAGTACTTC. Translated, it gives CASSRSQVLETQYF.

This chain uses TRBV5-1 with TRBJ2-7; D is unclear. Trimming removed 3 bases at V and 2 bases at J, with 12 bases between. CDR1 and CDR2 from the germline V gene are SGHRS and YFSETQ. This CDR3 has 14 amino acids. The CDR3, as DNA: TGCGCCAGCAGCTCTAGTTGGGTTGCCTACGAGCAGTACTTC. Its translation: CASSSSWVAYEQYF.

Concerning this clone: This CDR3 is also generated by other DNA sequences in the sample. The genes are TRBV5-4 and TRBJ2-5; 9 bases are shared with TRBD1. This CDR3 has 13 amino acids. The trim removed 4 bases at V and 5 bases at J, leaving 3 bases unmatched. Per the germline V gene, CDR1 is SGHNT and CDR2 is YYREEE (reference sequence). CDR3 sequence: CASSPGTGETQYF. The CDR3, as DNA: TGTGCCAGCAGCCCAGGGACAGGGGAGACCCAGTACTTC.

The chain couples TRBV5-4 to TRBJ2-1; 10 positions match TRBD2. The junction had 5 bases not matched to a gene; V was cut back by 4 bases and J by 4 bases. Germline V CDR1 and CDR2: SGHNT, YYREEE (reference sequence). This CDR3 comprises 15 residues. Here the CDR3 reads CASSGGLADYNEQFF. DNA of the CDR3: TGTGCCAGCAGCGGTGGACTAGCGGATTACAATGAGCAGTTCTTC.

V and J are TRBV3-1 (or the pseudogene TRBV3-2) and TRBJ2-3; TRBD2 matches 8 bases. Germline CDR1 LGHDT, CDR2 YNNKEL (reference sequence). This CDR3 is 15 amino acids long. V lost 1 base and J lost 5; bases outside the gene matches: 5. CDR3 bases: TGTGCCAGCAGCCAAGGAGGGCGGGAGGTAGATACGCAGTATTTT. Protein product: CASSQGGREVDTQYF.

The CDR3 protein is CASSESVYNEQFF. Here the CDR3 DNA reads TGTGCCAGCAGTGAAAGCGTTTACAATGAGCAGTTCTTC. The chain recombines TRBV25-1 with TRBJ2-1, with D uncertain. The CDR3 is 13 residues long. Trimming removed 2 bases at V and 4 bases at J, with 6 bases between. From germline, CDR1 is MGHDK and CDR2 SYGVNS.

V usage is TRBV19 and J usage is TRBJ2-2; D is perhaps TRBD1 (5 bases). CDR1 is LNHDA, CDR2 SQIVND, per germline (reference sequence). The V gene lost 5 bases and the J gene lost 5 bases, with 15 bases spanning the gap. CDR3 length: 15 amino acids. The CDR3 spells CASSPPGRGTGELFF. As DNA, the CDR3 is TGTGCCAGTAGTCCCCCCGGTAGGGGAACCGGGGAGCTGTTTTTT.

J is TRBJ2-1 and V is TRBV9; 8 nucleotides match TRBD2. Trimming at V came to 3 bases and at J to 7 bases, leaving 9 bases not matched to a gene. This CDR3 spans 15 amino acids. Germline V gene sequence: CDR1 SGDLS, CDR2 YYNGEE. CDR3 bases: TGTGCCAGCAGCGGGCGACTAGCGCCGATAAATGAGCAGTTCTTC. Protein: CASSGRLAPINEQFF.

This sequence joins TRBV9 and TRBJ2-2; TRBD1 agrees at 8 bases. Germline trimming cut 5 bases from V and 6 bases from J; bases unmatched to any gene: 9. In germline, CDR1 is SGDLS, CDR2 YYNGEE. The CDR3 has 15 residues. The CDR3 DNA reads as TGTGCCAGCAGGCCTCAACAGGGGGTCGCCGGGGAGCTGTTTTTT. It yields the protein CASRPQQGVAGELFF. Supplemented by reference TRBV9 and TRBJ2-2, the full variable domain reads DSGVTQTPKHLITATGQRVTLRCSPRSGDLSVYWYQQSLDQGLQFLIQYYNGEERAKGNILERFSAQQFPDLHSELNLSSLELGDSALYFCASRPQQGVAGELFFGEGSRLTVL.

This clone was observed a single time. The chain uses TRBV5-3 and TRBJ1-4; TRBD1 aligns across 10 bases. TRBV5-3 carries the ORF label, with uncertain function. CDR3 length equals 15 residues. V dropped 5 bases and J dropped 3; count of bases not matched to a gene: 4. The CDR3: CARRRQGAANEKLFF. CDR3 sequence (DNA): TGTGCCAGAAGGAGACAGGGGGCGGCTAATGAAAAACTGTTTTTT.

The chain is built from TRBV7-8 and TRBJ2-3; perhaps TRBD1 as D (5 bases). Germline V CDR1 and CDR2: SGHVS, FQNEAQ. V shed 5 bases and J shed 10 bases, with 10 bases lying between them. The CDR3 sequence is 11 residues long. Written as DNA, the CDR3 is TGTGCCAGCAGCGAGACAGTGCCGCAGTATTTT. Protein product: CASSETVPQYF.

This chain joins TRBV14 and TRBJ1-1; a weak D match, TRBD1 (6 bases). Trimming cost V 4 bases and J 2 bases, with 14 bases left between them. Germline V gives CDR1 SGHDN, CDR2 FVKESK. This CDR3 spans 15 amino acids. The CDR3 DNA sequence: TGTGCCAGCAGCCCAGTAGGGGACACTAACACTGAAGCTTTCTTT. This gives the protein CASSPVGDTNTEAFF. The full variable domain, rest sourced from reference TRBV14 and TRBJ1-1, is EAGVTQFPSHSVIEKGQTVTLRCDPISGHDNLYWYRRVMGKEIKFLLHFVKESKQDESGMPNNRFLAERTGGTYSTLKVQPAELEDSGVYFCASSPVGDTNTEAFFGQGTRLTVV.